The 24 T cell receptor beta chains below all came from one sample that was sequenced in a study of T cells in Graves' hyperthyroidism and ophthalmopathy. Authors of the study amplified TCR beta CDR3 regions from RNA transcripts. Researchers ran a first-round RT-PCR on the TCR CDR3 using the HTBI primer set. TCRdb re-analysed the multiplex PCR reads in MiXCR, keeping a single row per CDR3 protein. The sample contains fewer than 900,000 distinct CDR3 sequences, approximately 19% of which appear only once. The sample taken for sequencing was blood. The receptor source for this set is a woman between 50 and 59 years old with Graves' hyperthyroidism that later progressed to Graves' ophthalmopathy.

This clonotype has more than one count but fewer than ten. The CDR3 DNA is TGCGCCAGCAGCCGCGTGGCTAGCGGTGAGACCCAGTACTTC. Amino acid sequence: CASSRVASGETQYF. The rearrangement uses TRBV5-1 and TRBJ2-5; 7 positions match TRBD2. The junction had 8 bases not matched to a gene; V was cut back by 4 bases and J by 5 bases. CDR3 length equals 14 residues. CDR1 is SGHRS, CDR2 YFSETQ, per germline. Variable domain in full (rest from reference TRBV5-1 and TRBJ2-5): KAGVTQTPRYLIKTRGQQVTLSCSPISGHRSVSWYQQTPGQGLQFLFEYFSETQRNKGNFPGRFSGRQFSNSRSEMNVSTLELGDSALYLCASSRVASGETQYFGPGTRLLVL.

The V and J genes are TRBV9 and TRBJ2-7; 9 bases match TRBD2. Looked up from germline, CDR1 is SGDLS and CDR2 is YYNGEE. J lost 3 bases, V lost 0 bases, and 7 bases had no gene match. This CDR3 has 16 amino acids. The CDR3 loop reads CASSVGGLAGLYEQYF. Written as DNA, the CDR3 is TGTGCCAGCAGCGTAGGAGGGCTAGCGGGGCTCTACGAGCAGTACTTC.

Only a few counts were recorded for this clonotype. V usage is TRBV30 and J usage is TRBJ1-1; D remains unclear. V lost 2 bases and J lost 0, with 16 bases in between. The CDR3 is made up of 16 amino acids. Looked up from germline, CDR1 is GTSNPN and CDR2 is SVGIG (reference sequence). For the CDR3, the DNA is TGTGCCTGGAGTACGTGGGTGCCAGGAATGAACACTGAAGCTTTCTTT. This sequence encodes CAWSTWVPGMNTEAFF.

The genes are TRBV12-3 or TRBV12-4 and TRBJ1-3; unclear D gene. The length of the CDR3 is 13 residues. With 6 bases removed from V and 5 bases from J, the gap between germline ends came to 11 bases. In DNA, the CDR3 is TGTGCCAGCAGGGGTCACCCACGAAACACCATATATTTT. Its translation is CASRGHPRNTIYF.

In this sample, this clonotype turned up many times. The rearrangement joins TRBV3-1 to TRBJ2-7, with 8 bases lining up with TRBD1. This CDR3 has 14 amino acids. The V gene end was trimmed by 4 bases and the J gene end by 6 bases; junction bases not matched to a gene: 8. Looked up from germline, CDR1 is LGHDT and CDR2 is YNNKEL (reference sequence). For the CDR3, the DNA is TGTGCCAGCAGCCCACGGACAGGGTCGCGCGAGCAGTACTTC. Amino acids: CASSPRTGSREQYF.

This clonotype was seen more than once but under ten times. This sequence joins TRBV29-1 and TRBJ1-5; 8 positions match TRBD1. This CDR3 spans 13 amino acids. The V and J ends lost 6 bases and 5 bases, in that order; junction bases with no gene match: 6. From germline, CDR1 is SQVTM and CDR2 ANQGSEA. In DNA, the CDR3 is TGCAGCGTGGCGGCGGACAGGGATCAGCCCCAGCATTTT. Translated, it gives CSVAADRDQPQHF.

This clonotype occurred many times. The chain's CDR3 is CASSTLPGNPTGGAFF. The CDR3 nucleotides are TGTGCCAGCAGCACACTACCCGGGAACCCTACCGGTGGGGCTTTCTTT. This chain connects TRBV5-6 to TRBJ1-1, with unresolved D. V was shortened by 4 bases and J by 11 bases, with 27 bases between the two germline ends. Germline loops: CDR1 SGHDT, CDR2 YYEEEE. CDR3 length: 16 residues. Based on the CDR3 plus reference TRBV5-6 and TRBJ1-1, the full variable domain is DAGVTQSPTHLIKTRGQQVTLRCSPKSGHDTVSWYQQALGQGPQFIFQYYEEEERQRGNFPDRFSGHQFPNYSSELNVNALLLGDSALYLCASSTLPGNPTGGAFFGQGTRLTVV.

This chain joins TRBV4-1 and TRBJ1-4; 11 nucleotides match TRBD1. Germline values: CDR1 MGHRA, CDR2 YSYEKL. The V and J ends lost 2 bases and 10 bases, in that order; junction bases with no gene match: 6. This CDR3 comprises 15 residues. This CDR3 is CASSQSGTGGGKLFF. The CDR3 DNA follows: TGCGCCAGCAGCCAAAGCGGGACAGGGGGGGGAAAACTGTTTTTT.

This chain links TRBV9 with TRBJ2-7; D not certain. Germline assignment: CDR1 SGDLS and CDR2 YYNGEE. V was clipped by 0 bases and J by 7 bases, with 11 bases between them. This CDR3 contains 13 residues. The CDR3 coding sequence is TGTGCCAGCAGCGTAGCGGGCTCCGGGGAGCAGTACTTC. This encodes CASSVAGSGEQYF.

This clonotype was observed at least ten times. This chain uses TRBV20-1 with TRBJ2-7; no reliable D call. V was cut by 1 base and J by 4 bases, with 2 bases left in between. The germline V gene has CDR1 DFQATT and CDR2 SNEGSKA (reference sequence). The CDR3 is made up of 10 amino acids. The CDR3 here is CSARGYEQYF. CDR3 coding DNA: TGCAGTGCTAGAGGGTACGAGCAGTACTTC.

This clonotype has only a few counts. The chain couples TRBV3-1 to TRBJ1-5; D possibly corresponds to TRBD1 (5 bases). In germline, CDR1 is LGHDT, CDR2 YNNKEL (reference sequence). The ends were cut back, 0 bases at V and 3 bases at J, with 15 bases in the middle. This CDR3 region has 17 residues. The CDR3 is CASSQDLGGANNQPQHF. The CDR3 DNA reads as TGTGCCAGCAGCCAAGATCTGGGAGGGGCTAACAATCAGCCCCAGCATTTT.

V is TRBV18 and J is TRBJ2-2; 9 bases are a match to TRBD1. The CDR3 sequence is 15 residues long. Germline CDR1 is KGHSH and CDR2 is LQKENI. Trimming cost V 6 bases and J 4 bases; bases outside gene matches: 6. DNA for the CDR3: TGTGCCAGCTCCGTGGGACAGGGCACCACCGGGGAGCTGTTTTTT. Protein: CASSVGQGTTGELFF.

This clonotype was picked up many times. The rearrangement joins TRBV5-8 to TRBJ1-4; possible D gene TRBD1, 6 bases. The V end was cut by 0 bases, the J end by 6 bases, with 9 bases between. Germline CDR1 reads SGHTS; CDR2 reads YDEGEE. This CDR3 contains 14 residues. CDR3 DNA sequence: TGTGCCAGCAGCTTGGCGCAGGGGTATGAAAAACTGTTTTTT. Translated: CASSLAQGYEKLFF.

The chain carries TRBV5-1 and TRBJ2-7; a weak D match, TRBD2 (6 bases). Germline V gene data show CDR1 as SGHRS and CDR2 as YFSETQ. The CDR3 runs to 15 residues. Trimming pared 0 bases from V and 0 bases from J, leaving 10 bases between. The CDR3 DNA sequence: TGCGCCAGCAGCTTGGCCTGGGGAGGCTCCTACGAGCAGTACTTC. Translated, it gives CASSLAWGGSYEQYF. Full variable domain (rest looked up from reference TRBV5-1 and TRBJ2-7): KAGVTQTPRYLIKTRGQQVTLSCSPISGHRSVSWYQQTPGQGLQFLFEYFSETQRNKGNFPGRFSGRQFSNSRSEMNVSTLELGDSALYLCASSLAWGGSYEQYFGPGTRLTVT.

V and J are TRBV20-1 and TRBJ2-1; D is ambiguous. Between the trimmed V and J ends, which lost 8 bases and 5 bases, there was a span of 10 bases. The germline V gene encodes CDR1 DFQATT and CDR2 SNEGSKA (reference sequence). This CDR3 is 11 amino acids long. CDR3 in amino acids: CSPMADNEQFF. CDR3 coding DNA: TGCAGTCCCATGGCAGACAATGAGCAGTTCTTC.

This clonotype was observed many times. This sequence joins TRBV20-1 and TRBJ2-3, with TRBD2 as a possible D gene (7 bases). Germline CDR1 and CDR2: DFQATT and SNEGSKA (reference sequence). With 3 bases removed from V and 3 bases from J, the gap between germline ends came to 16 bases. CDR3 length equals 15 residues. CDR3 protein: CSARGGRGGTDTQYF. DNA of the CDR3: TGCAGTGCTAGGGGCGGAAGGGGGGGAACAGATACGCAGTATTTT.

The chain couples TRBV5-1 to TRBJ1-2, with 9 bases identical to TRBD1. J was trimmed by 4 bases and V by 4 bases; bases with no gene match: 14. Germline V gene sequence: CDR1 SGHRS, CDR2 YFSETQ. This CDR3 has 17 residues. In DNA form, the CDR3 reads TGCGCCAGCAGCCCTTCGGGACAGGGTGCGAGGATCTATGGCTACACCTTC. This encodes CASSPSGQGARIYGYTF.

In the case of this clonotype: A read error may produce the germline difference seen at one junction end. V and J are TRBV20-1 and TRBJ2-3; TRBD2 matches at 12 bases. The CDR3 covers 14 residues. Germline values: CDR1 DFQATT, CDR2 SNEGSKA (reference sequence). CDR3 in amino acids: CSSSGGAITDTQYF. Here the CDR3 DNA reads TGCAGTTCTAGCGGGGGGGCGATCACAGATACGCAGTATTTT.

This sequence joins TRBV19 and TRBJ1-2; 8 positions agree with TRBD1. The V and J ends lost 7 bases and 0 bases, in that order; junction bases with no gene match: 4. The CDR3 consists of 14 residues. Germline CDR1 is LNHDA and CDR2 is SQIVND (reference sequence). The CDR3 DNA reads TGTGCCAGTAATCAGGGGGCAGCTAACTATGGCTACACCTTC. Translation: CASNQGAANYGYTF.

This clonotype has a handful of counts. The chain carries TRBV29-1 and TRBJ1-2; 10 bases align to TRBD1. After removal of 8 bases from V and 2 bases from J, the junction contained 8 bases not matched to a gene. The CDR3 sequence is 14 residues long. Germline V gives CDR1 SQVTM, CDR2 ANQGSEA. The CDR3 loop is CSTPWTGGNYGYTF. The CDR3 nucleotides are TGCAGCACACCGTGGACAGGGGGGAACTATGGCTACACCTTC.

In its sample, this clonotype was seen many times. The chain couples TRBV5-5 to TRBJ1-1, with TRBD1 identical over 7 bases. The J segment lost 3 bases and the V segment lost 2 bases, leaving 10 bases of the junction unmatched. The CDR3 is 16 residues long. Germline CDR1 reads SGHKS; CDR2 reads YYEKEE (reference sequence). Here the CDR3 reads CASSLLIGGPYTEAFF. The CDR3 nucleotides are TGTGCCAGCAGCTTATTGATAGGGGGCCCGTACACTGAAGCTTTCTTT.

The chain carries TRBV6-1 and TRBJ2-3, with 10 positions matching TRBD1. Unmatched junction bases numbered 11, after V lost 5 bases and J lost 0 bases. Germline V gene sequence: CDR1 MNHNS, CDR2 SASEGT. The CDR3 length is 18 residues. CDR3 coding DNA: TGTGCCAGCAGTTTCCGGGACAGGGGCCTCAGGAGCACAGATACGCAGTATTTT. It translates to CASSFRDRGLRSTDTQYF.

The V and J genes are TRBV15 and TRBJ2-2; perhaps D is TRBD1 or TRBD2 (5 bases each). There are 15 residues in the CDR3. V was trimmed by 3 bases and J by 3 bases, leaving 11 bases between them. Germline V lookup: CDR1 LNHNV, CDR2 YYDKDF (reference sequence). The CDR3 loop reads CATSSGKGDTGELFF. The CDR3 coding sequence is TGTGCCACCAGCAGCGGGAAAGGGGACACCGGGGAGCTGTTTTTT.

In this sample, this clonotype turned up many times. This chain joins TRBV7-2 and TRBJ1-2, with 9 bases identical to TRBD1. This CDR3 contains 15 residues. V lost 4 bases to trimming and J lost 8 bases; unmatched junction nucleotides: 11. CDR1 and CDR2 from the germline V gene are SGHTA and FQGNSA. The DNA for the CDR3 is TGTGCCAGCAGCTCTCCGGGACAGGGAAGTGAGGGCTACACCTTC. It yields the protein CASSSPGQGSEGYTF.